This is a list of T cell receptor beta chains from one sample in a study of control samples from healthy donors and cancer patients. Using immunoSEQ multiplex PCR, the repertoire was profiled, and TCRdb retains in-frame clones only, with some absent. The repertoire consists of 150,000 to 160,000 clones, with over 85% occurring once and the leading ten covering 5.5% to 6%. The material sequenced was blood. Receptor source: a man aged 40-49 years in good health. The CDR3 runs from the conserved cysteine through the conserved F or W. D genes are given only for firm matches.

D: -
V: TRBV24-1
J: TRBJ1-2
DNA: TGTGCCACCAGTGGCATGATTGACGGGGACTATGGCTACACCTTC
CDR3: CATSGMIDGDYGYTF

D: -
V: TRBV19
J: TRBJ2-7
DNA: TGTGCCAGTAGTACCTCAGGGGGGACCCTGTACGAGCAGTACTTC
CDR3: CASSTSGGTLYEQYF

D: -
V: TRBV4-3
J: TRBJ1-3
DNA: TGCGCCAGCAGCCACGGAATAGCATCAGGAAACACCATATATTTT
CDR3: CASSHGIASGNTIYF

D: TRBD2
V: TRBV28
J: TRBJ2-3
DNA: TGTGCCAGCAGTTTCCTTGCGGGGGGGGCAGATACGCAGTATTTT
CDR3: CASSFLAGGADTQYF

D: -
V: TRBV6-2/TRBV6-3
J: TRBJ2-2
DNA: TGTGCCAGCAGTTACGGGGACACCGGGGAGCTGTTTTTT
CDR3: CASSYGDTGELFF

D: -
V: TRBV6-5
J: TRBJ1-1
DNA: TGTGCCAGCAGGGGTGACAGACTGAACACTGAAGCTTTCTTT
CDR3: CASRGDRLNTEAFF

D: -
V: TRBV14
J: TRBJ1-1
DNA: TGTGCCAGCAGCCAAGATTGGGAAGCTTTCTTT
CDR3: CASSQDWEAFF

D: -
V: TRBV2
J: TRBJ2-2
DNA: TGTGCCAGCAGAAGGCATACAGGGACGTTCGCGAACACCGGGGAGCTGTTTTTT
CDR3: CASRRHTGTFANTGELFF

D: TRBD1
V: TRBV24-1
J: TRBJ1-4
DNA: TGTGCCACCAGTGATTCAAATCAGGGGGGAGTGGGGGAAAAACTGTTTTTT
CDR3: CATSDSNQGGVGEKLFF

D: -
V: TRBV3-1/TRBV3-2
J: TRBJ2-7
DNA: TGTGCCAGCAGCCAGGCTAGATCCGCCTACGAGCAGTACTTC
CDR3: CASSQARSAYEQYF

D: TRBD1
V: TRBV5-1
J: TRBJ1-1
DNA: TGCGCCAGCAGCTTGTTGGACAGGGAAGCTTTCTTT
CDR3: CASSLLDREAFF

D: -
V: TRBV27
J: TRBJ2-5
DNA: TGTGCCAGCAGCGGACCTGCCGTGGGAGAAGAGACCCAGTACTTC
CDR3: CASSGPAVGEETQYF

D: -
V: TRBV6-1
J: TRBJ1-1
DNA: TGTGCCAGCAGTGAAGCAGGGAGTAGGGCTGAAGCTTTCTTT
CDR3: CASSEAGSRAEAFF

D: -
V: TRBV18
J: TRBJ1-4
DNA: TGTGCCAGCTCACCATCGGAAAATGAAAAACTGTTTTTT
CDR3: CASSPSENEKLFF

D: TRBD1
V: TRBV18
J: TRBJ1-6
DNA: TGTGCCAGCTCACTAAACAGGGGGAGCTCCTATAATTCACCCCTCCACTTT
CDR3: CASSLNRGSSYNSPLHF

D: -
V: TRBV5-1
J: TRBJ1-1
DNA: TGCGCCAGCAGAGGGGGAACTGAAGCTTTCTTT
CDR3: CASRGGTEAFF

D: TRBD1
V: TRBV27
J: TRBJ2-2
DNA: TGTGCCAGCAGTCCACGACAGGGGTGGCAGAACACCGGGGAGCTGTTTTTT
CDR3: CASSPRQGWQNTGELFF

D: -
V: TRBV6-5
J: TRBJ1-1
DNA: TGTGCCAGCAGAGGACAGAAGTTTACGCTGGCTTTCTTT
CDR3: CASRGQKFTLAFF

D: -
V: TRBV18
J: TRBJ2-1
DNA: TGTGCCAGCTCACTCAGCGGGTTCAATGAGCAGTTCTTC
CDR3: CASSLSGFNEQFF

D: TRBD1
V: TRBV7-2
J: TRBJ2-7
DNA: TGTGCCAGCAGCTTACGAGCCTGGACAGGGGGCAAGGACGAGCAGTACTTC
CDR3: CASSLRAWTGGKDEQYF

D: -
V: TRBV3-1/TRBV3-2
J: TRBJ1-3
DNA: TGTGCCAGCAGCCTTATGCTTCCCATTTACAACACACGAAACACCATATATTTT
CDR3: CASSLMLPIYNTRNTIYF

D: -
V: TRBV30
J: TRBJ2-7
DNA: TGTGCCTGGAGTGGGTATCCGAGGAGGGACGAGCAGTACTTC
CDR3: CAWSGYPRRDEQYF

D: -
V: TRBV27
J: TRBJ1-4
DNA: TGTGCCAGCAGTGGGGTTTTTGAGGAAAAACTGTTTTTT
CDR3: CASSGVFEEKLFF

D: -
V: TRBV4-3
J: TRBJ2-1
DNA: TGCGCCAGCAGCCAAGGATTTCCCGCCCCCAATGAGCAGTTCTTC
CDR3: CASSQGFPAPNEQFF

D: -
V: TRBV19
J: TRBJ1-5
DNA: TGTGCCAGTATGTCGGACAGCTGGTCGGATCAGCCCCAGCATTTT
CDR3: CASMSDSWSDQPQHF

D: -
V: TRBV12-3/TRBV12-4
J: TRBJ1-5
DNA: TGTGCCAGCAGTCCGGGGGTAGGGCCCCAGCATTTT
CDR3: CASSPGVGPQHF

D: TRBD1
V: TRBV5-6
J: TRBJ2-1
DNA: TGTGCCAGCAGCTTAGGGACAGGGGTTATCAATGAGCAGTTCTTC
CDR3: CASSLGTGVINEQFF

D: -
V: TRBV7-2
J: TRBJ2-1
DNA: TGTGCCAGCAGCTCCAGGACTTCCAACAATGAGCAGTTCTTC
CDR3: CASSSRTSNNEQFF

D: TRBD2
V: TRBV19
J: TRBJ2-1
DNA: TGTGCCAGTACCCTAGCGGGGGGGCCTATGAATGAGCAGTTCTTC
CDR3: CASTLAGGPMNEQFF

D: -
V: TRBV6-5
J: TRBJ1-1
DNA: TGTGCCAGCAGTATCAGGACTCTGAACACTGAAGCTTTCTTT
CDR3: CASSIRTLNTEAFF

D: -
V: TRBV6-6
J: TRBJ2-7
DNA: TGTGCCAGCAGTTACCGAGGAGAATACGAGCAGTACTTC
CDR3: CASSYRGEYEQYF

D: -
V: TRBV2
J: TRBJ2-7
DNA: TGTGCCAGCAGTTCCTTAGGGACATTCGACTACGAGCAGTACTTC
CDR3: CASSSLGTFDYEQYF

D: TRBD1
V: TRBV7-8
J: TRBJ1-6
DNA: TGTGCCAGCAGCTTAATTCCGGGACAGGGCGGTTCACCCCTCCACTTT
CDR3: CASSLIPGQGGSPLHF

D: -
V: TRBV5-4
J: TRBJ1-4
DNA: TGTGCCAGCACCCAGGACCTTGGTGAAAAACTGTTTTTT
CDR3: CASTQDLGEKLFF

D: TRBD1
V: TRBV6-1
J: TRBJ1-1
DNA: TGTGCCAGCAGTGAAACGACCACGACAGGGGTTTGGACTGAAGCTTTCTTT
CDR3: CASSETTTTGVWTEAFF

D: TRBD2
V: TRBV19
J: TRBJ2-5
DNA: TGTGCCAGTAGGAAAAGCGGGGGTCAGGCCGGGACCCAGTACTTC
CDR3: CASRKSGGQAGTQYF

D: -
V: TRBV7-3
J: TRBJ2-3
DNA: TGTGCCAGCAGCCCCAGCCAGCGCTGGCCTAAACCTAGCACAGATACGCAGTATTTT
CDR3: CASSPSQRWPKPSTDTQYF

D: TRBD1
V: TRBV5-1
J: TRBJ1-1
DNA: TGCGCCAGCAGCCTCCGACAGGGGACGGACACTGAAGCTTTCTTT
CDR3: CASSLRQGTDTEAFF

D: TRBD1
V: TRBV3-1/TRBV3-2
J: TRBJ2-5
DNA: TGTGCCAGCAGCCTAAGGGGGCCGGAGACCCAGTACTTC
CDR3: CASSLRGPETQYF